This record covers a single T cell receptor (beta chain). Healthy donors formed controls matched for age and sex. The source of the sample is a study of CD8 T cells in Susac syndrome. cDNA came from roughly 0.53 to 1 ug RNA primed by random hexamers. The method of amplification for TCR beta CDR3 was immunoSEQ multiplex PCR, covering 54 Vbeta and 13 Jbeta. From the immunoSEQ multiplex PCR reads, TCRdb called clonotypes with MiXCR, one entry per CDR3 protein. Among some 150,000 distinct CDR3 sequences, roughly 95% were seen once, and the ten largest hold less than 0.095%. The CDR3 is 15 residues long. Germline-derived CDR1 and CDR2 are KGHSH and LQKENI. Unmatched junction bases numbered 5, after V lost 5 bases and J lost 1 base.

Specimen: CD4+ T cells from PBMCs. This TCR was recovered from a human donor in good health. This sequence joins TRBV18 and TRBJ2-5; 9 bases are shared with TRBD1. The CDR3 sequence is CASSTQTGGQETQYF. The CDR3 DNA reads TGTGCCAGCTCAACTCAGACAGGGGGCCAAGAGACCCAGTACTTC.